This T cell receptor beta chain was captured in a study of blood T cells in healthy people across ages. Study-level results: Among long-lived donors, naive CD4+ cells were more numerous and diversity higher than in aged donors.

Using a J-beta primer mix together with a sample-barcoded 5' primer, a second PCR was run for roughly 6 to 12 cycles. Using its own MiXCR run on the 5' RACE reads, TCRdb lists one record per CDR3 protein. The sample contains over 1.5 million distinct CDR3 sequences, roughly 52% of which appear only once. V lost 0 bases, J lost 3 bases, and 8 bases stayed unmatched. Germline V gene lookup returns CDR1 SGHDN and CDR2 FVKESK. This CDR3 spans 17 amino acids. The authors extracted at least 5.5 micrograms of total RNA per sample. On this clonotype: Its antigen is not known.

The chain uses TRBV14 and TRBJ2-7, with TRBD2 identical over 10 bases. This sequence originates from a woman aged 40 to 50 in good health. The sample was blood. CDR3 region: CASSQDQLAGNFYEQYF. The CDR3 DNA reads as TGTGCCAGCAGCCAAGATCAACTAGCGGGGAATTTCTACGAGCAGTACTTC.